This is a list of T cell receptor beta chains from one sample in a study of T cells after yellow fever vaccination. TCRdb redid the calling of the 5' RACE reads with MiXCR, one entry per CDR3 protein. Among 78,000 or so distinct CDR3 sequences, around 7% were seen once, and the ten largest hold 25% to 35%. The sequencing used CD8+ T cells sorted from PBMCs, collected 10 days after the first yellow fever vaccination. The receptors stem from a man between 18 and 35 years old who received the YFV17D yellow fever vaccine. Each CDR3 is given with its conserved first and last residue. Fields, in order: CDR3 protein, CDR3 DNA, V gene, J gene, clone size, D gene. D genes are given only for firm matches. Rows may omit the clone size; those that give it use once, few, many or a size class.

cdr3_aa: CATVPGQVSSYNEQFF; cdr3_nt: TGTGCCACCGTGCCGGGACAGGTGAGCTCCTACAATGAGCAGTTCTTC; v_call: TRBV7-9; j_call: TRBJ2-1; clone_size: few; d_call: TRBD1
cdr3_aa: CASSQLTGPEEETQYF; cdr3_nt: TGTGCCAGCAGCCAATTAACAGGGCCTGAGGAAGAGACCCAGTACTTC; v_call: TRBV3-1; j_call: TRBJ2-5; clone_size: many; d_call: NA
cdr3_aa: CASSPDPHRVNQPQHF; cdr3_nt: TGCGCCAGCAGCCCCGATCCGCACAGGGTCAATCAGCCCCAGCATTTT; v_call: TRBV4-1; j_call: TRBJ1-5; clone_size: few; d_call: NA
cdr3_aa: CSVVPRNTGELFF; cdr3_nt: TGCAGCGTTGTTCCCAGGAACACCGGGGAGCTGTTTTTT; v_call: TRBV29-1; j_call: TRBJ2-2; clone_size: many; d_call: NA
cdr3_aa: CAISATSGGALDNEQFF; cdr3_nt: TGTGCCATCAGCGCGACTAGCGGGGGGGCCTTGGACAATGAGCAGTTCTTC; v_call: TRBV10-3; j_call: TRBJ2-1; clone_size: many; d_call: TRBD2
cdr3_aa: CASSSGLFNEQFF; cdr3_nt: TGTGCCAGTAGTTCTGGACTTTTCAATGAGCAGTTCTTC; v_call: TRBV19; j_call: TRBJ2-1; clone_size: NA; d_call: NA
cdr3_aa: CASSIGTGSYEQYF; cdr3_nt: TGTGCCAGTAGTATCGGGACGGGCTCCTACGAGCAGTACTTC; v_call: TRBV19; j_call: TRBJ2-7; clone_size: NA; d_call: NA
cdr3_aa: CAISEARRESQTQHF; cdr3_nt: TGTGCCATCAGTGAAGCCAGGCGGGAAAGTCAGACCCAGCATTTT; v_call: TRBV10-3; j_call: TRBJ1-5; clone_size: many; d_call: NA
cdr3_aa: CASTSWGGYQETQYF; cdr3_nt: TGCGCCAGCACCAGTTGGGGCGGCTACCAAGAGACCCAGTACTTC; v_call: TRBV5-1; j_call: TRBJ2-5; clone_size: few; d_call: NA
cdr3_aa: CASSFLLLGGGDTEAFF; cdr3_nt: TGTGCCAGCAGTTTTTTATTACTGGGTGGAGGAGACACTGAAGCTTTCTTT; v_call: TRBV12-3/TRBV12-4; j_call: TRBJ1-1; clone_size: few; d_call: NA
cdr3_aa: CASSLGYDIRIETGELFF; cdr3_nt: TGTGCCAGCAGCTTAGGATATGACATACGAATCGAAACCGGGGAGCTGTTTTTT; v_call: TRBV7-8; j_call: TRBJ2-2; clone_size: few; d_call: NA
cdr3_aa: CASSSEGGSPLHF; cdr3_nt: TGCGCCAGCAGCTCCGAAGGGGGTTCACCCCTCCACTTT; v_call: TRBV5-1; j_call: TRBJ1-6; clone_size: many; d_call: NA
cdr3_aa: CASGQVLNTEAFF; cdr3_nt: TGTGCCAGCGGACAGGTACTGAACACTGAAGCTTTCTTT; v_call: TRBV6-2/TRBV6-3; j_call: TRBJ1-1; clone_size: few; d_call: TRBD1
cdr3_aa: CASSLRTSRETQYF; cdr3_nt: TGTGCCAGCAGCCTACGGACTAGTCGAGAGACCCAGTACTTC; v_call: TRBV9; j_call: TRBJ2-5; clone_size: few; d_call: TRBD2
cdr3_aa: CASSWAGEAFF; cdr3_nt: TGTGCCAGCAGCTGGGCAGGTGAAGCTTTCTTT; v_call: TRBV12-3/TRBV12-4; j_call: TRBJ1-1; clone_size: NA; d_call: NA
cdr3_aa: CASRVPGVETQYF; cdr3_nt: TGTGCCAGCAGGGTACCGGGGGTAGAGACCCAGTACTTC; v_call: TRBV2; j_call: TRBJ2-5; clone_size: few; d_call: NA
cdr3_aa: CASSQAGESYEQYF; cdr3_nt: TGCGCCAGCAGCCAAGCGGGGGAATCCTACGAGCAGTACTTC; v_call: TRBV4-1; j_call: TRBJ2-7; clone_size: many; d_call: NA
cdr3_aa: CASSVTGVQFF; cdr3_nt: TGTGCCAGCAGCGTGACAGGGGTGCAGTTCTTC; v_call: TRBV7-6; j_call: TRBJ2-1; clone_size: many; d_call: TRBD1
cdr3_aa: CASSVLAAGELFF; cdr3_nt: TGTGCCAGCAGCGTGCTAGCAGCCGGGGAGCTGTTTTTT; v_call: TRBV9; j_call: TRBJ2-2; clone_size: many; d_call: NA
cdr3_aa: CASSLVVSSDTEAFF; cdr3_nt: TGTGCCAGCAGCTTAGTCGTGTCGTCGGACACTGAAGCTTTCTTT; v_call: TRBV11-2; j_call: TRBJ1-1; clone_size: many; d_call: NA
cdr3_aa: CASSHRGGGLNEQFF; cdr3_nt: TGTGCCAGCAGCCATCGTGGCGGGGGGTTGAATGAGCAGTTCTTC; v_call: TRBV3-1; j_call: TRBJ2-1; clone_size: many; d_call: TRBD2
cdr3_aa: CASSHTGVSTEAFF; cdr3_nt: TGTGCCAGCAGCCATACAGGGGTTAGCACTGAAGCTTTCTTT; v_call: TRBV4-2; j_call: TRBJ1-1; clone_size: many; d_call: TRBD1
cdr3_aa: CASSLTTQGGINQPQHF; cdr3_nt: TGTGCCAGCAGCTTAACAACCCAGGGTGGGATCAATCAGCCCCAGCATTTT; v_call: TRBV7-2; j_call: TRBJ1-5; clone_size: NA; d_call: NA
cdr3_aa: CASSFVETHTDTQYF; cdr3_nt: TGTGCCAGTAGTTTTGTGGAGACACACACAGATACGCAGTATTTT; v_call: TRBV19; j_call: TRBJ2-3; clone_size: NA; d_call: NA
cdr3_aa: CASSLKAPDEQFF; cdr3_nt: TGTGCCAGCAGCTTGAAAGCCCCGGATGAGCAGTTCTTC; v_call: TRBV5-4; j_call: TRBJ2-1; clone_size: NA; d_call: NA
cdr3_aa: CASSSRGGAHEQFF; cdr3_nt: TGCGCCAGCAGCTCTAGGGGGGGGGCCCATGAGCAGTTCTTC; v_call: TRBV5-1; j_call: TRBJ2-1; clone_size: few; d_call: NA
cdr3_aa: CASSFRQGRLPYNEQFF; cdr3_nt: TGTGCCAGCAGCTTTCGTCAGGGTAGGCTCCCCTACAATGAGCAGTTCTTC; v_call: TRBV7-2; j_call: TRBJ2-1; clone_size: few; d_call: NA
cdr3_aa: CASPPGQDPGEQFF; cdr3_nt: TGTGCCAGCCCCCCGGGACAAGACCCTGGTGAGCAGTTCTTC; v_call: TRBV2; j_call: TRBJ2-1; clone_size: many; d_call: NA
cdr3_aa: CAISESWTDNEKLFF; cdr3_nt: TGTGCCATCAGTGAGTCCTGGACAGATAATGAAAAACTGTTTTTT; v_call: TRBV10-3; j_call: TRBJ1-4; clone_size: many; d_call: NA
cdr3_aa: CASSQLGTGGNSPLHF; cdr3_nt: TGTGCCAGCAGCCAGCTTGGGACAGGGGGTAATTCACCCCTCCACTTT; v_call: TRBV3-1; j_call: TRBJ1-6; clone_size: many; d_call: TRBD1
cdr3_aa: CASHSWRGRTDTQYF; cdr3_nt: TGTGCCAGCCATTCTTGGAGGGGACGCACAGATACGCAGTATTTT; v_call: TRBV27; j_call: TRBJ2-3; clone_size: many; d_call: NA
cdr3_aa: CASSATSGGEDEQFF; cdr3_nt: TGTGCCAGCAGCGCAACTAGCGGGGGGGAAGATGAGCAGTTCTTC; v_call: TRBV7-3; j_call: TRBJ2-1; clone_size: many; d_call: TRBD2
cdr3_aa: CASSFRGGEQFF; cdr3_nt: TGTGCCAGCAGCTTTCGAGGAGGGGAGCAGTTCTTC; v_call: TRBV7-9; j_call: TRBJ2-1; clone_size: NA; d_call: NA
cdr3_aa: CASSLKGVKTQYF; cdr3_nt: TGTGCCAGCAGTTTAAAAGGGGTAAAGACCCAGTACTTC; v_call: TRBV28; j_call: TRBJ2-5; clone_size: many; d_call: NA